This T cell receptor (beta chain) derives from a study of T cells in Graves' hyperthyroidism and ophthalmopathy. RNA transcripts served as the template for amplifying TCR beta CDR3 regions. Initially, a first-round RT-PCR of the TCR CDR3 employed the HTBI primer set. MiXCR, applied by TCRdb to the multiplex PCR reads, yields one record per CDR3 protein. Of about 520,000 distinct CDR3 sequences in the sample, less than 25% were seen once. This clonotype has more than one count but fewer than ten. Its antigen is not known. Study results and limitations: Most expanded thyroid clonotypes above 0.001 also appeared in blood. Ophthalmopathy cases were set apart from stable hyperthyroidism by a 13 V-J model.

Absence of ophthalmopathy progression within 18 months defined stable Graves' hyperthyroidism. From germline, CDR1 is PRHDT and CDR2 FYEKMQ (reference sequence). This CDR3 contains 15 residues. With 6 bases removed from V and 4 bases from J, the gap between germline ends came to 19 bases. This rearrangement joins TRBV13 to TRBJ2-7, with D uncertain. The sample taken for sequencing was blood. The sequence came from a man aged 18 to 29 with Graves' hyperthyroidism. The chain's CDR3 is CASSLRPDGGYEQYF. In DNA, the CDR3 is TGTGCCAGCAGTCTGAGGCCGGACGGTGGTTACGAGCAGTACTTC.